This record covers a single T cell receptor (beta chain). PCR amplification relied on 60 Vbeta primers (plus 13 Jbeta primers). The table came from immunoSEQ multiplex PCR; TCRdb's copy has only in-frame clones and leaves some out. The sample has 200,000 to 300,000 clones, about 80% seen once. Germline-derived CDR1 and CDR2 are LGHNA and YNFKEQ. This CDR3 region has 15 residues. Germline trimming cut 6 bases from V and 4 bases from J; bases unmatched to any gene: 7. This record comes from a study of cytomegalovirus exposure and HLA in healthy donors. Overall study context: The Caucasian-associated ancestry cluster contained approximately 81% of the approximately 390 genotyped donors.

The specimen was PBMCs. The gene calls are TRBV4-2 and TRBJ2-3; 10 bases map to TRBD2. The receptor was derived from a woman aged 40 to 50 in good health and CMV-seropositive. CDR3 coding DNA: TGTGCCAGCAGACTTAGCGGGGGGATCGCAGATACGCAGTATTTT. This translates into CASRLSGGIADTQYF.